The rows below give T cell receptor beta chains drawn from one sample of a study of liver allograft versus peripheral blood T cells. One entry per CDR3 protein results from TCRdb running MiXCR on the reads. The sample includes about 10,000 distinct CDR3 sequences, approximately 20% of them seen just once. Receptors originate from a human patient who had a liver transplant. Some of the T cells might come from the graft donor. Each CDR3 is given with its conserved first and last residue. D genes are given only for firm matches. Clone sizes are given selectively: once, few, many, or a class where the clone is expanded.

j_gene | abundance | d_gene | v_gene | CDR3aa
TRBJ1-1 | medium-sized | . | TRBV6-6 | CASTRRDRDTEAFF
TRBJ1-6 | medium-sized | . | TRBV7-2 | CASSSPGVVDNSPLHF
TRBJ1-1 | . | . | TRBV5-5 | CASSLLGSYNTEAFF
TRBJ2-7 | few | TRBD1 | TRBV30 | CASTGHGYEQYF
TRBJ2-2 | medium-sized | . | TRBV5-4 | CASSLLGTGELFF
TRBJ2-3 | . | . | TRBV28 | CASNYLFGGTDTQYF
TRBJ1-2 | . | . | TRBV20-1 | CSARDKHGQGSLLDGYTF
TRBJ2-3 | few | TRBD2 | TRBV20-1 | CSASGTSGRTDTQYF
TRBJ2-7 | . | . | TRBV7-9 | CASSPNPYEQYF
TRBJ1-1 | . | TRBD1 | TRBV29-1 | CSVEEFGRGLSEAFF
TRBJ2-7 | few | . | TRBV19 | CASSIRDTYYEQYF
TRBJ1-2 | medium-sized | . | TRBV6-6 | CASSYDQGNGYTF
TRBJ2-1 | medium-sized | TRBD2 | TRBV18 | CASSPLQGLVDEQFF
TRBJ1-2 | many | . | TRBV19 | CASSPNRRGYTF
TRBJ1-2 | . | . | TRBV12-3/TRBV12-4 | CASSLTANYGYTF
TRBJ1-5 | . | TRBD1 | TRBV5-6 | CASSLGTAGSQPQHF
TRBJ2-3 | few | TRBD2 | TRBV28 | CASSFSGRIGNTQYF
TRBJ2-3 | medium-sized | . | TRBV19 | CASRGTSDTQYF
TRBJ1-5 | once | TRBD1 | TRBV20-1 | CSARDRDSFSNQPQHF
TRBJ1-2 | medium-sized | TRBD1 | TRBV6-5 | CASSADRGTGAPYGYTF
TRBJ2-2 | medium-sized | . | TRBV6-6 | CASSYSQDTGELFF
TRBJ1-5 | few | . | TRBV15 | CATSRGDPNQPQHF
TRBJ2-2 | . | . | TRBV28 | CASSILVRSTGELFF
TRBJ2-5 | many | . | TRBV5-5 | CASSMEGGPGWTQYF
TRBJ2-7 | . | . | TRBV27 | CASKSLGVASYEQYF
TRBJ2-7 | few | TRBD2 | TRBV19 | CASNSGTSSDEQYF
TRBJ2-7 | many | . | TRBV28 | CASSSPPRQTYEQYF
TRBJ1-2 | . | . | TRBV12-3/TRBV12-4 | CASSGSDYGYTF
TRBJ1-4 | few | TRBD1 | TRBV9 | CASSVDAGGDEKLFF
TRBJ1-4 | few | . | TRBV10-3 | CAISEGTESNEKLFF
TRBJ2-2 | medium-sized | TRBD2 | TRBV18 | CASSTGTSGSLELFF
TRBJ1-2 | many | . | TRBV28 | CASSLTANPSGYTF
TRBJ2-5 | few | TRBD1 | TRBV28 | CASSLIGQGALGTQYF
TRBJ2-3 | medium-sized | TRBD2 | TRBV18 | CASSPRAQVTSGRTDTQYF
TRBJ1-5 | many | TRBD1 | TRBV7-2 | CASSSLGQGNQPQHF
TRBJ2-7 | . | . | TRBV5-5 | CASSLRGSGEQYF
TRBJ2-1 | medium-sized | . | TRBV18 | CASSLGLEGGNEQFF
TRBJ2-3 | once | TRBD2 | TRBV20-1 | CSARDLSGSWTDTQYF